This is a list of T cell receptor beta chains from one sample in a study of CD8+ T cells in alopecia areata. Assay: immunoSEQ multiplex PCR; the TCRdb copy retains only in-frame clones and omits some. In the table there are around 190,000 clones, 60% of which are singletons. Sequenced here: CD4+ T cells sorted from blood, sampled at week 24, from a patient treated with tofacitinib. Receptors were obtained from a human donor with alopecia areata. CDR3s include the opening cysteine and the closing phenylalanine or tryptophan. Each record gives: CDR3 length, J gene, V gene, CDR3 protein.

>16|TRBJ1-1|TRBV4-1
CASSQDSQGANTEAFF
>15|TRBJ2-2|TRBV30
CARAGQYKNTGELFF
>13|TRBJ1-4|TRBV29-1
CSAQTDLNEKLFF
>10|TRBJ2-4|TRBV29-1
CSVAQGIQYF
>16|TRBJ2-1|TRBV29-1
CSVGGLAGDPYNEQFF
>14|TRBJ1-1|TRBV29-1
CSVGARGLHTEAFF
>12|TRBJ1-1|TRBV14
CASSRTGLDLFF
>14|TRBJ1-1|TRBV30
CAWYYQSLQLGAFF
>13|TRBJ2-5|TRBV15
CATSGADQETQYF
>17|TRBJ2-1|TRBV7-2
CASSPRGGSAGRNEQFF
>13|TRBJ2-3|TRBV18
CASSPHKRDTQYF
>16|TRBJ1-5|TRBV10-3
CAISDPDEGRGQPQHF
>16|TRBJ1-2|TRBV5-4
CASSQPGLQRGYGYTF
>17|TRBJ2-1|TRBV30
CAWSSRGRGGPGNEQFF
>14|TRBJ1-5|TRBV6-1
CASSPTGRGQPQHF
>13|TRBJ1-2|TRBV15
CATSRDLSGSYTF
>15|TRBJ2-5|TRBV30
CAWRLAGSSSGPQYF
>13|TRBJ2-1|TRBV7-9
CASSFTGIWEQFF
>13|TRBJ1-1|TRBV4-2
CASSQRGDTEAFF
>13|TRBJ1-1|TRBV6-1
CASSHKFGAEAFF
>13|TRBJ1-1|TRBV5-1
CASSLEDFTEAFF
>14|TRBJ2-3|TRBV18
CASSLDRQTDTQYF
>15|TRBJ2-7|TRBV6-5
CASSYSGTDHYEQYF